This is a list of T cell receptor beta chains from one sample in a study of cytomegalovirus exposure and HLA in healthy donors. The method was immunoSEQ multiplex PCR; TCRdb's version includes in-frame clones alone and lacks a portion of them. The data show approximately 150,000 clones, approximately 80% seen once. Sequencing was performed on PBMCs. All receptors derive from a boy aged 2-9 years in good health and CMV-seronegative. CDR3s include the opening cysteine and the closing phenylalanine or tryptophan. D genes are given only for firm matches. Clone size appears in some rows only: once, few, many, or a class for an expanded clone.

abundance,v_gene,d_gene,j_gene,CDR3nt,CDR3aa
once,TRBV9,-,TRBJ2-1,TGTGCCAGCAGCAGGCTGGGGCAATCGACCTACAATGAGCAGTTCTTC,CASSRLGQSTYNEQFF
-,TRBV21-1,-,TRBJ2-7,TGTGCCAGCAGTAGTCCGACTGGCAGGGCCCTCGAGCAGTACTTC,CASSSPTGRALEQYF
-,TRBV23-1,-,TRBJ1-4,TGCGCCAGCAGTCAATCGGCCCGGGGTAATGAAAAACTGTTTTTT,CASSQSARGNEKLFF
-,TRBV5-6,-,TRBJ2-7,TGTGCCAGCAGCGGTCGTGGGGGGGCAACCCCGTCTGGTACCTACGAGCAGTACTTC,CASSGRGGATPSGTYEQYF
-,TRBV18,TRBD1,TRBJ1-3,TGTGCCAGCCACCACCGTTTGACAGGGCAAACTTCTGGAAACACCATATATTTT,CASHHRLTGQTSGNTIYF
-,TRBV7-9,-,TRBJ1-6,TGTGCCAGCAGCTACGAAGGGGTAAGGCTAAATTCACCCCTCCACTTT,CASSYEGVRLNSPLHF
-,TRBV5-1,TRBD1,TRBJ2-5,TGCGCCAGCAGCACCGGACAGGGGGCTAACCAAGAGACCCAGTACTTC,CASSTGQGANQETQYF
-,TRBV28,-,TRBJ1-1,TGTGCCAGCAGTGGAATTCCGGGGGGTGGGACCGGGACTGAAGCTTTCTTT,CASSGIPGGGTGTEAFF
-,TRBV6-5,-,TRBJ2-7,TGTGCCAACAGTTACTCCCTGGACAGCGCCTACGAGCAGTACTTC,CANSYSLDSAYEQYF
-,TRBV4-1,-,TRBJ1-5,TGCGCCAGCAGTCGCCGCGAGTTTATGCACAATCAGCCCCAGCATTTT,CASSRREFMHNQPQHF
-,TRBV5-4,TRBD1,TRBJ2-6,TGTGCCAGCACCTGGCCGGGACAGGGCGTCGGGGCCAACGTCCTGACTTTC,CASTWPGQGVGANVLTF
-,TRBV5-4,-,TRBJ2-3,TGTGCCAGCAGCTTGGAGGTAGCGGGCACAGATACGCAGTATTTT,CASSLEVAGTDTQYF
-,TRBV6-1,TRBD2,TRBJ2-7,TGTGCCAGCAGTGAACTTCTCCGGCGGGAGGGCTCCTACGAGCAGTACTTC,CASSELLRREGSYEQYF